A selection of T cell receptor beta chains follows, all from one sample in a study of cytomegalovirus exposure and HLA in healthy donors. Assay used: immunoSEQ multiplex PCR; TCRdb lists only in-frame clones, some missing. The data contain roughly 120,000 clones, approximately 88% of them singletons. Sequencing was done on a sample of PBMCs. The receptors derive from a woman between 18 and 29 years old in good health and CMV-seropositive. Both conserved end residues are part of each CDR3.

V gene: TRBV7-6
CDR3 protein: CASSLGPGSQAYTF

V gene: TRBV6-6
CDR3 protein: CASSSAERGGRDTQYF

V gene: TRBV7-3
CDR3 protein: CASTTVRGGEQYF

V gene: TRBV5-5
CDR3 protein: CASSLDPGQGAQLFF

V gene: TRBV6-6
CDR3 protein: CASSYRADSSAGYTF

V gene: TRBV5-1
CDR3 protein: CASSLEGATYEQYF

V gene: TRBV25-1
CDR3 protein: CASRSSEVGNTEAFF

V gene: TRBV19
CDR3 protein: CASSSDRGRGQPQHF

V gene: TRBV29-1
CDR3 protein: CSAMGQGNEKLFF

V gene: TRBV13
CDR3 protein: CASSQGGTGDFEAFF

V gene: TRBV11-3
CDR3 protein: CASSWRGTSGYEQYF

V gene: TRBV5-8
CDR3 protein: CASSFGRNQPQHF

V gene: TRBV19
CDR3 protein: CASSIAGGPNEQYF

V gene: TRBV5-6
CDR3 protein: CASSLRGPGNTIYF

V gene: TRBV2
CDR3 protein: CASCGGAYEQYF

V gene: TRBV5-1
CDR3 protein: CASSPPQGDTEAFF

V gene: TRBV19
CDR3 protein: CASSGRGNSPLHF

V gene: TRBV2
CDR3 protein: CASSEQGYHEQYF

V gene: TRBV7-2
CDR3 protein: CASSSGTGSNEQYF

V gene: TRBV18
CDR3 protein: CASSPLGITGGPGNTIYF

V gene: TRBV9
CDR3 protein: CASSGGREGHTEAFF

V gene: TRBV2
CDR3 protein: CASSEESGGWTNEKLFF

V gene: TRBV28
CDR3 protein: CASSFGLASKFF

V gene: TRBV6-5
CDR3 protein: CASSNLARGRYGYTF

V gene: TRBV6-1
CDR3 protein: CASSELQGLYGYTF

V gene: TRBV7-9
CDR3 protein: CASSVQTGEAFF

V gene: TRBV19
CDR3 protein: CASSITGTGYQPQHF

V gene: TRBV13
CDR3 protein: CASSEGTSGSTDTQYF

V gene: TRBV11-3
CDR3 protein: CASSDPGMETQYF

V gene: TRBV7-2
CDR3 protein: CASSLLSGTYNEQFF

V gene: TRBV7-9
CDR3 protein: CASSSGGTSFYEQYF

V gene: TRBV14
CDR3 protein: CASSQGRGTSGGASYNEQFF

V gene: TRBV19
CDR3 protein: CASSFRDSQETQYF

V gene: TRBV4-1
CDR3 protein: CASSQEGWGTVADTQYF

V gene: TRBV11-3
CDR3 protein: CASSLEAQNTEAFF

V gene: TRBV5-1
CDR3 protein: CASSLGENSGNTIYF

V gene: TRBV5-1
CDR3 protein: CASSLVGQGNTEAFF

V gene: TRBV30
CDR3 protein: CAWSRGRGGTEAFF

V gene: TRBV10-2
CDR3 protein: CASSESDPGSQPQHF

V gene: TRBV7-9
CDR3 protein: CASSQQAEAFF

V gene: TRBV5-1
CDR3 protein: CASSLSTGNTEAFF

V gene: TRBV11-3
CDR3 protein: CARSAQSGSSYEQYF

V gene: TRBV5-5
CDR3 protein: CASSAVQGFREQYF

V gene: TRBV7-2
CDR3 protein: CASSSPSVTPNYGYTF

V gene: TRBV5-1
CDR3 protein: CASSLTSGGAYEQYF

V gene: TRBV10-3
CDR3 protein: CAISVGQGAEGYTF